This T cell receptor (beta chain) was recorded in a study of blood T cell repertoires in COVID-19. The CDR3 runs 16 residues. Germline-derived CDR1 and CDR2 are LNHNV and YYDKDF (reference sequence). The V end was cut by 3 bases, the J end by 4 bases, with 16 bases between. Profiling relied on immunoSEQ multiplex PCR, and the TCRdb table lists in-frame clones only, not all of them. Of some 200,000 clones listed, about 85% are singletons. The receptor was derived from a woman older than 75 with acute or convalescent COVID-19. The sequenced sample was peripheral blood. The rearrangement joins TRBV15 to TRBJ1-3; D remains ambiguous. The CDR3 nucleotides are TGTGCCACCAGCAGCGTCCGAGGCCTAAGGGGAAACACCATATATTTT. Translated: CATSSVRGLRGNTIYF.